This TCR beta chain came from a study of human T cells and chemical hapten exposure. As for the study in general: A 2 cm by 2 cm inner upper arm patch received 2% DPC for sensitization.

The time point denotes: patch test 3, about 24 weeks after DPC sensitization. Sample treatment: therapeutic diphenylcyclopropenone sensitization with weekly scalp DPC. The CDR3 consists of 13 residues. Looked up from germline, CDR1 is DFQATT and CDR2 is SNEGSKA (reference sequence). Trimming took off 2 bases at V and 3 bases at J, with 8 bases between the two ends. Study conclusions and caveats: Versus controls, expanded TCRs had significantly more large CDR3 similarity clusters.

Concerning this clonotype itself: Its antigen is unknown.

During construction of the library, unique molecular identifiers were attached to individual cDNA molecules for quantitative, reproducible TCR counting. TCRdb reanalysed the RACE reads using MiXCR and keeps one entry per CDR3 protein. Of roughly 53,000 distinct CDR3 sequences listed, roughly 10% are singletons. The J gene is TRBJ1-3, the V gene TRBV20-1; no reliable D call. This receptor was obtained from a woman between 35 and 50 years old with alopecia areata. Some clones in this sample may be carry-over from other donors' samples. Material: whole blood, obtained in connection with sensitization to the hapten diphenylcyclopropenone (DPC). This CDR3 reads CSARNSLGNTIYF. CDR3 DNA: TGCAGTGCTAGAAACAGCCTTGGAAACACCATATATTTT.